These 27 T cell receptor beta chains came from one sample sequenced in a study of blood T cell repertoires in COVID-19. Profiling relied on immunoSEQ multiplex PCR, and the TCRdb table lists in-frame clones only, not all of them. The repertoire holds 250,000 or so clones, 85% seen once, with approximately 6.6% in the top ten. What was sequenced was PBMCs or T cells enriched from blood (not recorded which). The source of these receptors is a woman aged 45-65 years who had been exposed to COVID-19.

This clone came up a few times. The CDR3 coding sequence is TGTGCCTGGAGTGTAGGCGGAGCCCCAGATACGCAGTATTTT. Its protein is CAWSVGGAPDTQYF. The gene calls are TRBV30 and TRBJ2-3; unclear D gene. The CDR3 sequence is 14 residues long. CDR1 GTSNPN and CDR2 SVGIG come from the germline V gene (reference sequence). V was cut by 0 bases and J by 4 bases, with 11 bases left in between.

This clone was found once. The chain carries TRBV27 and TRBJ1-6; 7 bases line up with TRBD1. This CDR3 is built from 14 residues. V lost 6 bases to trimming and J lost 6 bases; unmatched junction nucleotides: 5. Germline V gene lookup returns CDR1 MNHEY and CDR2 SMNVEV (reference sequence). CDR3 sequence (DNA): TGTGCCAGCAGCCTGACAGGGATTAATTCACCCCTCCACTTT. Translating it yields CASSLTGINSPLHF.

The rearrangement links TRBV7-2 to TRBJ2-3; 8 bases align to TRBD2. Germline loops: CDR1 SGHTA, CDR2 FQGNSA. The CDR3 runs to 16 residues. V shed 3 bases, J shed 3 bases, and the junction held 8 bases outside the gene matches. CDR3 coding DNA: TGTGCCAGCAGCTTCACCGGGGGGGTGGGTACAGATACGCAGTATTTT. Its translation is CASSFTGGVGTDTQYF.

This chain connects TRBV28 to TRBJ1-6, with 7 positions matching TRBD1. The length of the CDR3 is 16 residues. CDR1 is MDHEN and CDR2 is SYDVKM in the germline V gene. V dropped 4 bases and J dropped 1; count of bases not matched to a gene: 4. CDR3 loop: CASSSRGRSYNSPLHF. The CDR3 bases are TGTGCCAGCAGTTCGAGGGGGCGGTCCTATAATTCACCCCTCCACTTT.

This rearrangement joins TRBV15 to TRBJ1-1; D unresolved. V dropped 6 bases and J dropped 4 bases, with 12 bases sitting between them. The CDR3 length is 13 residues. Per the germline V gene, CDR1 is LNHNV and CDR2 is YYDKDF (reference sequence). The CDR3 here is CATRGRGSTEAFF. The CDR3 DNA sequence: TGTGCCACCAGAGGGCGAGGGAGCACTGAAGCTTTCTTT. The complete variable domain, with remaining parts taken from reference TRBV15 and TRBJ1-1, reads DAMVIQNPRYQVTQFGKPVTLSCSQTLNHNVMYWYQQKSSQAPKLLFHYYDKDFNNEADTPDNFQSRRPNTSFCFLDIRSPGLGDTAMYLCATRGRGSTEAFFGQGTRLTVV.

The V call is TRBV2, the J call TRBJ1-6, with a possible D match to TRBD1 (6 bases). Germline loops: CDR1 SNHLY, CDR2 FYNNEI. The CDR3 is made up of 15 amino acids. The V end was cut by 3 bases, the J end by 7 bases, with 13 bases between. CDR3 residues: CASSEDSLPNSPLHF. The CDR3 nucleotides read TGTGCCAGCAGTGAGGACAGTCTCCCAAATTCACCCCTCCACTTT.

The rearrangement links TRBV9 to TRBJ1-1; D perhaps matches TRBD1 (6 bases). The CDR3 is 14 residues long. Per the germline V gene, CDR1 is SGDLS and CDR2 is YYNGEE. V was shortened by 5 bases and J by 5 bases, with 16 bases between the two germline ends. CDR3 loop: CASSATNQGTEAFF. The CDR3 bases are TGTGCCAGCAGTGCTACGAACCAGGGGACTGAAGCTTTCTTT.

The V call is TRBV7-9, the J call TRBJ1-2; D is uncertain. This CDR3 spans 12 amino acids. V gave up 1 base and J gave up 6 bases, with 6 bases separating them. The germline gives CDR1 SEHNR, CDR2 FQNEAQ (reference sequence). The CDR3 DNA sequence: TGTGCCAGCAGCTTAGACAGTAATGGCTACACCTTC. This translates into CASSLDSNGYTF.

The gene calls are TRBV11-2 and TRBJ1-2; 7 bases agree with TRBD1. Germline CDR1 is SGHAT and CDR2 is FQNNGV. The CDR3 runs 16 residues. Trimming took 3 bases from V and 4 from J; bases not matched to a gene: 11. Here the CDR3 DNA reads TGTGCCAGCAGCTTCAACTACCGGGACAGAGGCTATGGCTACACCTTC. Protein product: CASSFNYRDRGYGYTF.

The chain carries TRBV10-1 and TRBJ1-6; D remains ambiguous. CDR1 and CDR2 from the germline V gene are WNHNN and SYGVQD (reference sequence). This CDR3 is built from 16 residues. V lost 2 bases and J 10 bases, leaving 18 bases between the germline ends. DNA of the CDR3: TGCGCCAGCAGTGAGGAGGGCGGGCGAGCTTGGTCACCCCTCCACTTT. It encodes CASSEEGGRAWSPLHF.

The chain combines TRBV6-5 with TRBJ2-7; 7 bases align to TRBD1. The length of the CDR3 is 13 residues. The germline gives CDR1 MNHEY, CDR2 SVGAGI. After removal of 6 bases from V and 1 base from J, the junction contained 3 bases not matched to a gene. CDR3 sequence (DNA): TGTGCCAGCAGCAAACAGGGGTCCTACGAGCAGTACTTC. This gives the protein CASSKQGSYEQYF.

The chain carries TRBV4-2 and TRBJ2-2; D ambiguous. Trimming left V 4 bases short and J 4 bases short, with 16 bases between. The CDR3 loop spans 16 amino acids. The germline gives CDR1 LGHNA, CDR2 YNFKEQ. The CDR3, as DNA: TGTGCCAGCAGCCCGCCGAGAGGAGTGGGCACCGGGGAGCTGTTTTTT. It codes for CASSPPRGVGTGELFF.

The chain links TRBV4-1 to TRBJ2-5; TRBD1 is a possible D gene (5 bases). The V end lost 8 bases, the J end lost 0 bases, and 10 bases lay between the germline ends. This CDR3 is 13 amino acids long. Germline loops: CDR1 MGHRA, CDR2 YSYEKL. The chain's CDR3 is CASQDSYQETQYF. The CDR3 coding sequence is TGCGCCAGCCAAGACAGCTACCAAGAGACCCAGTACTTC.

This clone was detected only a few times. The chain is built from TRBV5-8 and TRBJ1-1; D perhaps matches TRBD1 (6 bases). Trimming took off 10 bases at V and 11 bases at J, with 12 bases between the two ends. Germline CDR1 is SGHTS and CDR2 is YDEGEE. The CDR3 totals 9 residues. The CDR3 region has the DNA TGTGCCGGTGGACAGTTCGCTTTCTTT. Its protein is CAGGQFAFF. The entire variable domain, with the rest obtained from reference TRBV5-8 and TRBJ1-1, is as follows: EAGVTQSPTHLIKTRGQQATLRCSPISGHTSVYWYQQALGLGLQFLLWYDEGEERNRGNFPPRFSGRQFPNYSSELNVNALELEDSALYLCAGGQFAFFGQGTRLTVV.

The CDR3 is CASSPQGANVDYGYTF. CDR3 DNA sequence: TGTGCCAGCTCACCACAGGGGGCAAATGTCGACTATGGCTACACCTTC. V and J are TRBV18 and TRBJ1-2; 7 bases map to TRBD1. Germline assignment: CDR1 KGHSH and CDR2 LQKENI. This CDR3 has 16 residues. The V segment lost 1 base and the J segment 3 bases; nucleotides outside the gene matches: 8.

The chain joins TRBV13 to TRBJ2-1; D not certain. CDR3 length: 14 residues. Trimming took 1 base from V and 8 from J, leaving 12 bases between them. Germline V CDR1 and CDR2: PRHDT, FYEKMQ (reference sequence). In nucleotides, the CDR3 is TGTGCCAGCAGCTTAGCGGTGATTCGGGATGAGCAGTTCTTC. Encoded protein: CASSLAVIRDEQFF.

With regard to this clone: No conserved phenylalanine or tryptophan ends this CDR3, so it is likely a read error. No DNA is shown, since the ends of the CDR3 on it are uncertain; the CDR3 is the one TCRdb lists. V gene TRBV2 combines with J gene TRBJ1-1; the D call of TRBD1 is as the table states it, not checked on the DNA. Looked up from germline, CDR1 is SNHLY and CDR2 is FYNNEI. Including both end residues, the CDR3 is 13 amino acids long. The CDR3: CASSEARRTRILL.

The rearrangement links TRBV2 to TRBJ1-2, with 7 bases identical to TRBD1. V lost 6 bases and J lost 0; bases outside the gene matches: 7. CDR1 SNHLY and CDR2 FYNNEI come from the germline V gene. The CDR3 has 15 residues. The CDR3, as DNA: TGTGCCAGCAGGGGGACAGAAAGTCCTAACTATGGCTACACCTTC. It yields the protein CASRGTESPNYGYTF.

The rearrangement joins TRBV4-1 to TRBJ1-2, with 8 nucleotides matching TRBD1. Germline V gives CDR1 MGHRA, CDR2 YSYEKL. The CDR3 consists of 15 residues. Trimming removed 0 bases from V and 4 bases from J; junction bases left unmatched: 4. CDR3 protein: CASSQDSGQGYGYTF. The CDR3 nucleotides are TGCGCCAGCAGCCAAGATTCAGGACAGGGCTATGGCTACACCTTC.

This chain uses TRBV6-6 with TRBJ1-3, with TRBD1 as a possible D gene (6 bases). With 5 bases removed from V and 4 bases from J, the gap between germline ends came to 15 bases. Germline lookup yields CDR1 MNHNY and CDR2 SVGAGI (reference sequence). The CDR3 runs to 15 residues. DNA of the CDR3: TGTGCCAGCAGTACACAGGGTTCAGCCGGAAACACCATATATTTT. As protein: CASSTQGSAGNTIYF.

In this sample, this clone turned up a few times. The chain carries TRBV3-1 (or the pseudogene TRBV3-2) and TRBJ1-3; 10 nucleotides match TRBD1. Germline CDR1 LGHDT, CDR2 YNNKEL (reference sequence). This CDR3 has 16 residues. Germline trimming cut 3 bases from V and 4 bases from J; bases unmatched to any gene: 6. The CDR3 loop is CASSHAPGQGGNTIYF. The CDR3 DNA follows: TGTGCCAGCAGCCATGCCCCGGGACAGGGGGGAAACACCATATATTTT.

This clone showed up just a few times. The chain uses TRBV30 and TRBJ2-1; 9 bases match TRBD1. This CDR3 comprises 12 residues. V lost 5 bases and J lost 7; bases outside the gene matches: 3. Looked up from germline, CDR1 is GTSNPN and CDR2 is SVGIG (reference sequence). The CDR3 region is CAWGDRANEQFF. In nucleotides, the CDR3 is TGTGCCTGGGGGGACAGGGCAAATGAGCAGTTCTTC.

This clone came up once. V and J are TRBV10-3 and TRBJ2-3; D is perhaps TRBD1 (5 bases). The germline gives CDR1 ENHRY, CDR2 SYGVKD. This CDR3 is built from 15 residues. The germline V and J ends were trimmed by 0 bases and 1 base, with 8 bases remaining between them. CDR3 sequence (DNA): TGTGCCATCAGTGAGTCGACGACAGGCACAGATACGCAGTATTTT. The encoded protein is CAISESTTGTDTQYF.

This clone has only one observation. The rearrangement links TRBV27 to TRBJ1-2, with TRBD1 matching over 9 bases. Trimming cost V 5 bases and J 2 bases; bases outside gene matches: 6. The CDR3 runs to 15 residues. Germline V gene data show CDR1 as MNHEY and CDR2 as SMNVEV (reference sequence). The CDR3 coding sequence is TGTGCCAGCAGTCCTTGGACAGGGGTGAACTATGGCTACACCTTC. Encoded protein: CASSPWTGVNYGYTF.

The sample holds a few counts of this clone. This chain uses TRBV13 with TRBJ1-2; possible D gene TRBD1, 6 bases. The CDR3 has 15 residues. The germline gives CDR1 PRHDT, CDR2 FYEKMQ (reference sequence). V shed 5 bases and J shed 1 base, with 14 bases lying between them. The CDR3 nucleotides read TGTGCCAGCAGCCGTCAACAGGGTTATAACTATGGCTACACCTTC. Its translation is CASSRQQGYNYGYTF.

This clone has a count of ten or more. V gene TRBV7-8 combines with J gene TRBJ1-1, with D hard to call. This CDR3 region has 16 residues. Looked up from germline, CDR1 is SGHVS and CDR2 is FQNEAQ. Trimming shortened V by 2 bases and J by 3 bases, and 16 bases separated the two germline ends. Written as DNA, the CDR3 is TGTGCCAGCAGCTTAAGGAGTCGGCTTTTCGACACTGAAGCTTTCTTT. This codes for CASSLRSRLFDTEAFF.

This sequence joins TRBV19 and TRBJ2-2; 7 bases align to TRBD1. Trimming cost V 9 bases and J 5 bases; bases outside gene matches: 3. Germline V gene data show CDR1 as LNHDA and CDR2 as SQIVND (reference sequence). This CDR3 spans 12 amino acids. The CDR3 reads CASWDSTGELFF. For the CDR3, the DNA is TGTGCCAGCTGGGACAGTACCGGGGAGCTGTTTTTT.